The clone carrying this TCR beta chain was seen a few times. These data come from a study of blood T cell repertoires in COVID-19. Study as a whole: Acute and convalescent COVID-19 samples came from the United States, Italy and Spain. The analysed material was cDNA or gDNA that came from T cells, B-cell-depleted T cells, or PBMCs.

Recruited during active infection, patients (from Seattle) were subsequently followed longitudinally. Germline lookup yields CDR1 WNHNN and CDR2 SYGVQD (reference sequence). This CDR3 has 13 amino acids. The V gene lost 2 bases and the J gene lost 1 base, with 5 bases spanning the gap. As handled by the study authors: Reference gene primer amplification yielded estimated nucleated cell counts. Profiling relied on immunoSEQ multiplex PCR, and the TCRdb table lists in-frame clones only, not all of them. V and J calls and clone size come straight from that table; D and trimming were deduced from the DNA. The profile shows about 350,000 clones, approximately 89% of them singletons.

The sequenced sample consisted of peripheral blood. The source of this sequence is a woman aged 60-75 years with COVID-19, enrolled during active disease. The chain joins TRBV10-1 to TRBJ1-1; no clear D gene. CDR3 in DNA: TGCGCCAGCAGTGAGACACAGAACACTGAAGCTTTCTTT. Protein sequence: CASSETQNTEAFF.